This T cell receptor (beta chain) was identified during a study of T cells expressing NK-cell markers (dated by TCRdb to between 2020 and 2021). Describing the broader study: About 8 donors provided sorted CD3+CD56+NKG2C+, CD3+CD56+NKG2C- and CD3+CD56-NKG2C+ T-cell subsets, whose TCR beta-chain repertoires were profiled. Sequencing of the libraries produced 2 x 150 bp reads on Illumina HiSeq 2000/2500, MiSeq or NextSeq. Randomly selected healthy volunteers, three men and five women, were used as the eight sequenced donors. Seven of the eight sequenced donors were HCMV-seropositive and one was HCMV-seronegative. Points the paper makes about the study in general: In six donors, the dominant CD3+CD56+NKG2C+ clonotypes were among the top 10 CD8+ clonotypes and accounted for about 1.0-7.5% of CD8+ T cells. It remained unclear whether the expanded NKG2C-expressing T cell clones were specific for HCMV antigens. Those dominant clonotypes were again the most abundant among CD3+CD56-NKG2C+ cells in four donors, at about 25-65%.

Of note for this clonotype: Its cognate antigen has yet to be identified.

The sequencing machine was an Illumina HiSeq 2000. 5'RACE template switching, by which a universal primer site and unique molecular identifiers were added, was used to make TCR beta cDNA libraries. cDNA synthesis was primed from the TCR beta constant segment and was followed by two successive PCR amplification steps. The published analysis was carried out like this. Reads were demultiplexed and grouped by UMI with MIGEC, and clonotypes were assembled and quantified with MiTCR. To exclude erroneous sequences, only TCR cDNA sequences supported by at least two reads were retained. Downstream repertoire analysis used the tcR package, and clonotypes were matched across fractions by CDR3 nucleotide sequence plus V segment. VDJmatch was used to annotate antigen specificity against VDJdb, with one amino acid substitution in CDR3 permitted. Each CDR3 protein sequence appears as one entry after TCRdb reprocessed the reads, and no DNA is included. In this record, the V and J calls reflect TCRdb's handling and not the investigators' own analysis. The sample's table lists a count of hundreds of thousands of distinct CDR3 sequences. Clones ranked in the top ten supply roughly 4.2% of the sample.

The CDR3 runs 12 residues from the cysteine to the phenylalanine. DNA was not recorded. CDR1 SGHTA and CDR2 FQGNSA are derived from the germline V gene. HCMV-specific IgG was detected in serum with a commercial ELISA kit to determine HCMV serostatus. Ficoll density gradient centrifugation was used to isolate peripheral blood mononuclear cells from blood. Sequencing was carried out using blood T cells: a sorted CD56 or NKG2C T cell subset, CD4+ or CD8+ T cells, or bulk PBMC T cells (not recorded which). The sequence came from a woman between 18 and 70 years old in good health. This sequence uses TRBV7-2 and TRBJ2-1; TCRdb gives TRBD1 as the D gene, but with no DNA this cannot be confirmed. The CDR3 in this case is CASSSRGNEQFF.